The clone carrying this T cell receptor (beta chain) was recorded only once. Its antigen is not known. Profiled with immunoSEQ multiplex PCR; TCRdb holds only in-frame clones, not every one. The sample yields 11,000 or so clones, under 85% seen once. This specimen belongs to a study of high-grade serous ovarian cancer treatment subgroups. Study as a whole: Mean per sample: around 14,000 reads, 6,500 to 9,000 unique TCR beta rearrangements. Study observations and caveats: Repertoire analysis covered CDR3 alone, not CDR1 or CDR2. TCR relatedness rose with neoantigen level and trended with mutation load.

The tumor samples were collected prior to definitive surgery or chemotherapy. CDR1 is KGHSH and CDR2 is LQKENI in the germline V gene. Trimming cost V 8 bases and J 6 bases, with 17 bases left between them. The CDR3 is 14 residues long. This clonotype was obtained from a human donor with high-grade serous ovarian cancer. This chain links TRBV18 with TRBJ1-3, with D possibly being TRBD1 (6 bases). Sequencing used tumor tissue. CDR3 DNA: TGTGCCAGCACCGATGCGGGGGGCCCAAACACCATATATTTT. Protein sequence: CASTDAGGPNTIYF. The complete variable domain, with remaining parts taken from reference TRBV18 and TRBJ1-3, reads NAGVMQNPRHLVRRRGQEARLRCSPMKGHSHVYWYRQLPEEGLKFMVYLQKENIIDESGMPKERFSAEFPKEGPSILRIQQVVRGDSAAYFCASTDAGGPNTIYFGEGSWLTVV.